The entry below gives a single TCR beta chain sequence along with its context. Antigen specificity is unknown. Positively selected for CCR7, the CD45RO-negative cells used as naive CD8 cells excluded terminally differentiated effector memory CD45RA+ cells. Donors comprised only Caucasian adults living in Nashville, Tennessee. This sample was taken from a study of shared clonotypes between healthy human individuals. The assay used deep level. TCRdb's table, derived via immunoSEQ multiplex PCR, lists solely in-frame clones and lacks some. This sample has approximately 840,000 clones, with about 96% found just once. Findings and limits, study-wide: Across subsets, estimated richness was generally greater for naive than for memory populations.

The CDR3 runs to 15 residues. The germline V gene has CDR1 MNHEY and CDR2 SVGAGI. V lost 0 bases to trimming and J lost 6 bases; unmatched junction nucleotides: 7. The source is a young man in good health. V usage is TRBV6-5 and J usage is TRBJ2-7, with TRBD1 matching 8 bases. The source material was naive CD8+ T cells sorted from blood. The CDR3 DNA is TGTGCCAGCAGTTACTCGACAGGGGCAAAGGGCGAGCAGTACTTC. Translation gives CASSYSTGAKGEQYF.